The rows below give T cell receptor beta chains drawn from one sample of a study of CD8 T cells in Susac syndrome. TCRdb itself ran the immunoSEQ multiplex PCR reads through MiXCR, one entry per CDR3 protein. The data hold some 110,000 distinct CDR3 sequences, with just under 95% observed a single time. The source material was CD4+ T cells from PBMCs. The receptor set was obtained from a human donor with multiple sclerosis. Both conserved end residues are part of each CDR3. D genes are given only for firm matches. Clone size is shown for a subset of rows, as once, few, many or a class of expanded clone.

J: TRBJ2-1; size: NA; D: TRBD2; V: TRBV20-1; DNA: TGCAGTGCTGGACGGGGGGGGGCAGGTTATGAGCAGTTCTTC; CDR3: CSAGRGGAGYEQFF
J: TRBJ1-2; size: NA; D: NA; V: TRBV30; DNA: TGTGCCTGGAGTGAACAGCACTATGGCTACACCTTC; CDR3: CAWSEQHYGYTF
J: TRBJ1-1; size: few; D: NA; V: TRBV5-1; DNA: TGCGCCAGCAGCTTGGTTGCAGGGCTGAACACTGAAGCTTTCTTT; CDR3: CASSLVAGLNTEAFF
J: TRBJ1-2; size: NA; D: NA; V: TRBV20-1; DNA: TGCAGTGCTAGCTTCAACTATGGCTACACCTTC; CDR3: CSASFNYGYTF
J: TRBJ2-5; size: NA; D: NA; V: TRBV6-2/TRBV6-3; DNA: TGTGCCAGCAACCGCCACGGGGGAGAGACCCAGTACTTC; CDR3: CASNRHGGETQYF
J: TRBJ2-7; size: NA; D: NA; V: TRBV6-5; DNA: TGTGCCAGCAGTCCTGAGGCAGTTTCCTACGAGCAGTACTTC; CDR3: CASSPEAVSYEQYF
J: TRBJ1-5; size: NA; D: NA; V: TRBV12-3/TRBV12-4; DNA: TGTGCCAGCAGTTTTCAGATCAATCAGCCCCAGCATTTT; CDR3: CASSFQINQPQHF
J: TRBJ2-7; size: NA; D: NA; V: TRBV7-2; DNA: TGTGCCAGCAGCTTACAGAGTCAGGACGAGCAGTACTTC; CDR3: CASSLQSQDEQYF
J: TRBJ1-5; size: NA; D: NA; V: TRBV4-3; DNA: TGCGCCAGCAGCCAGGTCGACAGAGTCGCGCCCCAGCATTTT; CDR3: CASSQVDRVAPQHF
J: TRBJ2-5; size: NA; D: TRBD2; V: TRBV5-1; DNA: TGCGCCAGCAGCAAAACTAGCGGGGGGGAAGAGACCCAGTACTTC; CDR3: CASSKTSGGEETQYF
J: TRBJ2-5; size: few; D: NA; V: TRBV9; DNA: TGTGCCAGCAGCGTAGTGGACGAGGGGGAGACCCAGTACTTC; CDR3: CASSVVDEGETQYF
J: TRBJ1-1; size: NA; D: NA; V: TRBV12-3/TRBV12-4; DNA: TGTGCCAGCAGTTTATCGCAGGTCCTGAACACTGAAGCTTTCTTT; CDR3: CASSLSQVLNTEAFF
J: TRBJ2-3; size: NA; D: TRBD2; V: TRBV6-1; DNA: TGTGCCAGCAGTACCCCCGGACTAGCGGCGGCAGATACGCAGTATTTT; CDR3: CASSTPGLAAADTQYF
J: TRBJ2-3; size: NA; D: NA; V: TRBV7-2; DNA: TGTGCCAGCAGATTCTCGGGATACAAGGGAGATACGCAGTATTTT; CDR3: CASRFSGYKGDTQYF
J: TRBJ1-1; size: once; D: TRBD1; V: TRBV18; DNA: TGTGCCAGCTCACCGGGGACAGGGAGCATGAACACTGAAGCTTTCTTT; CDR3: CASSPGTGSMNTEAFF
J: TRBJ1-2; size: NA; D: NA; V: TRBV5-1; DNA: TGCGCCAGCAGCGTGGGACTTTTGTATGGCTACACCTTC; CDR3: CASSVGLLYGYTF
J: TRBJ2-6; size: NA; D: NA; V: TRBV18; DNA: TGTGCCAGCTTTCCCCCCGGGAGAACGGGGGCCAACGTCCTGACTTTC; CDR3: CASFPPGRTGANVLTF
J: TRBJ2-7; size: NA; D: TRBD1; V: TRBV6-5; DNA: TGTGCCAGCAGGTCGGACAGGACCTACGAGCAGTACTTC; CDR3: CASRSDRTYEQYF
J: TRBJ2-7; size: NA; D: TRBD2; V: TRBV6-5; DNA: TGTGCCAGCAGGCCTAGCGGGGGGGCTCTATACGAGCAGTACTTC; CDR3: CASRPSGGALYEQYF
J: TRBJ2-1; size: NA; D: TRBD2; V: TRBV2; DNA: TGTGCCAGCAGTAAGAGCGGGGCCACACTTAATGAGCAGTTCTTC; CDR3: CASSKSGATLNEQFF
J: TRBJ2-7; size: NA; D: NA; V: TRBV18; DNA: TGTGCCAGCTCATCGAACACGGAACAATACGAGCAGTACTTC; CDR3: CASSSNTEQYEQYF
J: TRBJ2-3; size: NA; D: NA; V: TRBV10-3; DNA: TGTGCCATCAGTGTGGGGGCGCAAGATACGCAGTATTTT; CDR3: CAISVGAQDTQYF
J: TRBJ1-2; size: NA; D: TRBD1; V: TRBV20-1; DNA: TGCAGTGCTAGAGTTCTCAGGGGGCGCGGAGGCTACACCTTC; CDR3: CSARVLRGRGGYTF
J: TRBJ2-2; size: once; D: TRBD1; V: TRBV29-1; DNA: TGCAGCGCCCGACAGGGGACGGCCGGGGAGCTGTTTTTT; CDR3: CSARQGTAGELFF
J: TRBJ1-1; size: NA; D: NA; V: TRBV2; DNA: TGTGCCAGCCATCGAACGGGGAATTCGGATGCTTTCTTT; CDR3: CASHRTGNSDAFF
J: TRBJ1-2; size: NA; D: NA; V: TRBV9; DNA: TGTGCCAGCAGCCCAGTCGAGGGAGAGGGAGGCTACACCTTC; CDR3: CASSPVEGEGGYTF
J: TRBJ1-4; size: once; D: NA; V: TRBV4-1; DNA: TGCGCCAGCAGCCAAGTTACCTTTGGCGAAAAACTGTTTTTT; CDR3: CASSQVTFGEKLFF
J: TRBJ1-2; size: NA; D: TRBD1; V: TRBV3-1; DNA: TGTGCCAGCAGCCAATCTGACAGGGATGTTGGCTACACCTTC; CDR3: CASSQSDRDVGYTF
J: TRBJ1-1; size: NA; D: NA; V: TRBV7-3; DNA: TGTGCCAGCAGCTCCTTGGGCTGGACTGAAGCTTTCTTT; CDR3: CASSSLGWTEAFF
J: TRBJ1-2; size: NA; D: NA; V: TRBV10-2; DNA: TGCGCCAGCAGTACGGGCCGGGGTTATGGCTACACCTTC; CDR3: CASSTGRGYGYTF
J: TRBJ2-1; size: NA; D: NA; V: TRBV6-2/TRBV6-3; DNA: TGTGCCAGCAGTGGGGGTATCGGGGTCGTGCTCCAGTTCTTC; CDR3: CASSGGIGVVLQFF
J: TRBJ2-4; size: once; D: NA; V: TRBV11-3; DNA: TGTGCCAGCAGCTTTGGCGGGGCTATAGCCAAAAACATTCAGTACTTC; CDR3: CASSFGGAIAKNIQYF
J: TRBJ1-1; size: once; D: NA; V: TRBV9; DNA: TGTGCCAGCAGCGTCGGACCTGCGGGCACTGAAGCTTTCTTT; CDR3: CASSVGPAGTEAFF
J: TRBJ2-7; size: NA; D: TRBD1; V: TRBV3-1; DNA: TGTGCCAGCAGCCAAAACAGGGGGCCGATCTACGAGCAGTACTTC; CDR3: CASSQNRGPIYEQYF
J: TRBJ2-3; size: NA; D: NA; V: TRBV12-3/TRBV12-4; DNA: TGTGCCAGCTCCCCAGGGGCGGGGATGGGGCGGGATACGCAGTATTTT; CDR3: CASSPGAGMGRDTQYF
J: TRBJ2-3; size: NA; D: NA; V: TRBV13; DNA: TGTGCCAGCAGCTTAAGGGGGGGGACCCCCACAGATACGCAGTATTTT; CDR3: CASSLRGGTPTDTQYF
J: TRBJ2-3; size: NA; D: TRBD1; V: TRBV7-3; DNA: TGTGCCAGCAGCTTAGGAGGACAGGGGACAGATACGCAGTATTTT; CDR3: CASSLGGQGTDTQYF
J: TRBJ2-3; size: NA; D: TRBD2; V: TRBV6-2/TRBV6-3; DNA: TGTGCCAGCAGGCGACTAGCGGGGGAAAGCACAGATACGCAGTATTTT; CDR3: CASRRLAGESTDTQYF
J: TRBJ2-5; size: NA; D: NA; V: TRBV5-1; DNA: TGCGCCAGCAGCTTGGGACAGCCCGAAGAGACCCAGTACTTC; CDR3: CASSLGQPEETQYF
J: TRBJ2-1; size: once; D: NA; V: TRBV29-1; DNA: TGCAGCGCGGGGACGCCTGACAATGAGCAGTTCTTC; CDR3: CSAGTPDNEQFF
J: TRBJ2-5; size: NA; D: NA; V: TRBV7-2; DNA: TGTGCCAGCAGCGGGGACCGAGGAACCCAGTACTTC; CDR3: CASSGDRGTQYF
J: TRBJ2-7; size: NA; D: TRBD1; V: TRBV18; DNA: TGTGCCAGCTCACCAGGACAGGGCCTGGGCGAGCAGTACTTC; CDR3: CASSPGQGLGEQYF
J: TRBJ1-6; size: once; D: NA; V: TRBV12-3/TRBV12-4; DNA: TGTGCCAGCAGTTTTTCTGGGGATTCACCCCTCCACTTT; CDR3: CASSFSGDSPLHF
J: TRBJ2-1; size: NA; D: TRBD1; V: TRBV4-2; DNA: TGTGCCAGCAGCCAAGATTGGACAGGGGGCTCCTACAATGAGCAGTTCTTC; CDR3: CASSQDWTGGSYNEQFF
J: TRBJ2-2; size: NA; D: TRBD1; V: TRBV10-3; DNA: TGTGCCATCAGGCCCTACCGGGACAGGGACACCGGGGAGCTGTTTTTT; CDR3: CAIRPYRDRDTGELFF
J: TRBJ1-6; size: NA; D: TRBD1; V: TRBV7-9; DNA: TGTGCCAGCAGCCTGGACAGGTCCTATAATTCACCCCTCCACTTT; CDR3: CASSLDRSYNSPLHF
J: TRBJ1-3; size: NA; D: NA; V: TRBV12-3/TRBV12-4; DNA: TGTGCCAGCAGTTTACTATCGGACACCATATATTTT; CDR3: CASSLLSDTIYF
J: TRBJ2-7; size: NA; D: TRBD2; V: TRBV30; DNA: TGTGCCTGGGGGACTAGCCCCTACGAGCAGTACTTC; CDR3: CAWGTSPYEQYF
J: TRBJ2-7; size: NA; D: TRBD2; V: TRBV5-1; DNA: TGCGCCAGCAGCTTGGAAGCGGGGTTTCCGATGAACTACGAGCAGTACTTC; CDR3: CASSLEAGFPMNYEQYF
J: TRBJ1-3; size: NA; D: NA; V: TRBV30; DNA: TGTGCCTGGAGTACCTTAAGGGGCACCATATATTTT; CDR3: CAWSTLRGTIYF
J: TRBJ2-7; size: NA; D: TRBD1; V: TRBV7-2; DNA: TGTGCCAGCAGCGCCCGACAGGGGTACGAGCAGTACTTC; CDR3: CASSARQGYEQYF